This passage covers 30 T cell receptor beta chains from one sample sequenced in a study of shared clonotypes between healthy human individuals. The assay was immunoSEQ multiplex PCR, and TCRdb's table has in-frame clones only and misses some. The table has 400,000 to 600,000 clones, around 96% seen once. Input material: naive CD4+ T cells sorted from blood. Subset noted: CD45RA+ positively selected. These receptors were taken from a woman in her twenties or thirties in good health.

The CDR3 DNA sequence: TGTGCCAGCAGCTTAAGGGCTAGCGGGATTAAAACCGGGGAGCTGTTTTTT. It codes for CASSLRASGIKTGELFF. The V gene is TRBV7-9, the J gene TRBJ2-2; 9 positions match TRBD2. CDR3 length: 17 residues. CDR1 and CDR2 (germline): SEHNR, FQNEAQ (reference sequence). V lost 2 bases to trimming and J lost 5 bases; unmatched junction nucleotides: 9.

The rearrangement uses TRBV6-5 and TRBJ2-7, with a possible D match to TRBD2 (5 bases). Trimming removed 5 bases at V and 6 bases at J, with 14 bases between. CDR3 size: 13 residues. CDR1 is MNHEY, CDR2 SVGAGI, per germline. The CDR3 loop reads CASSVGSLGEQYF. CDR3 nucleotides: TGTGCCAGCAGTGTAGGGAGTTTGGGCGAGCAGTACTTC.

The chain uses TRBV28 and TRBJ2-7, with TRBD1 matching 9 bases. V lost 6 bases and J lost 3; bases outside the gene matches: 6. Germline V gene lookup returns CDR1 MDHEN and CDR2 SYDVKM. The CDR3 runs 14 residues. The CDR3 region is CASRSTGGFYEQYF. CDR3 sequence (DNA): TGTGCCAGCAGGTCTACAGGGGGCTTCTACGAGCAGTACTTC.

This chain joins TRBV19 and TRBJ2-3, with 10 positions matching TRBD2. The CDR3 covers 12 residues. Per the germline V gene, CDR1 is LNHDA and CDR2 is SQIVND (reference sequence). V lost 6 bases to trimming and J lost 10 bases; unmatched junction nucleotides: 4. The CDR3 here is CASSLAGGSQYF. The CDR3 bases are TGTGCCAGTAGCTTAGCGGGAGGCTCGCAGTATTTT.

V is TRBV16 and J is TRBJ2-1; no reliable D call. In germline, CDR1 is KGHSY, CDR2 FQNENV. This CDR3 is 16 amino acids long. Trimming removed 3 bases from V and 0 bases from J, with 12 bases in between. CDR3 nucleotide sequence: TGTGCCAGCAGCCAGTCGAGATGGAGCTCCTACAATGAGCAGTTCTTC. Translation gives CASSQSRWSSYNEQFF. The full variable domain, completed using reference TRBV16 and TRBJ2-1, is GEEVAQTPKHLVRGEGQKAKLYCAPIKGHSYVFWYQQVLKNEFKFLISFQNENVFDETGMPKERFSAKCLPNSPCSLEIQATKLEDSAVYFCASSQSRWSSYNEQFFGPGTRLTVL.

J is TRBJ1-1 and V is TRBV6-6; D is ambiguous. V shed 0 bases and J shed 5 bases, with 10 bases lying between them. The CDR3 sequence is 14 residues long. CDR1 is MNHNY and CDR2 is SVGAGI in the germline V gene (reference sequence). The CDR3 is CASSYSTVWTEAFF. The CDR3 DNA reads TGTGCCAGCAGTTACTCGACGGTTTGGACTGAAGCTTTCTTT.

The chain employs TRBV5-6 and TRBJ2-2; 10 bases agree with TRBD1. Losses at the gene ends were 4 bases for V and 7 bases for J; bases not matched to a gene: 4. There are 14 residues in the CDR3. Germline lookup yields CDR1 SGHDT and CDR2 YYEEEE. CDR3 DNA: TGTGCCAGCAGCAGGACAGGGGGAAGCGGGGAGCTGTTTTTT. It specifies CASSRTGGSGELFF.

This clone has a single count. The chain is built from TRBV15 and TRBJ2-7, with 7 bases that match TRBD1. V was clipped by 1 base and J by 6 bases; unmatched bases: 12. The CDR3 is 16 amino acids. The germline V gene has CDR1 LNHNV and CDR2 YYDKDF (reference sequence). The CDR3 bases are TGTGCCACCAGCAGAGGGAACCTACGAGGGGGCAGCGAGCAGTACTTC. It codes for CATSRGNLRGGSEQYF.

The chain carries TRBV4-1 and TRBJ2-1; 8 positions match TRBD1. The CDR3 consists of 17 residues. The ends lost 0 bases at V and 6 bases at J; junction bases unmatched: 10. The germline gives CDR1 MGHRA, CDR2 YSYEKL. The DNA of the CDR3 is TGCGCCAGCAGCCAAGAAACTGGGACAGGTCCCCTCAATGAGCAGTTCTTC. Residues: CASSQETGTGPLNEQFF.

The genes are TRBV28 and TRBJ1-2; perhaps TRBD1 as D (6 bases). The CDR3 spans 16 residues. V lost 3 bases and J 4 bases, leaving 18 bases between the germline ends. CDR1 and CDR2 from the germline V gene are MDHEN and SYDVKM. The chain's CDR3 is CASSFSLRGDVYGYTF. In DNA, the CDR3 is TGTGCCAGCAGTTTTTCACTCAGGGGTGACGTCTATGGCTACACCTTC.

The chain couples TRBV28 to TRBJ2-3, with D tentatively TRBD2 (6 bases). Trimming cost V 4 bases and J 6 bases, with 11 bases left between them. From germline, CDR1 is MDHEN and CDR2 SYDVKM. The CDR3 sequence is 13 residues long. The CDR3 region has the DNA TGTGCCAGCAGTTCCGGGGGTGGGGATACGCAGTATTTT. Translation gives CASSSGGGDTQYF.

This chain uses TRBV29-1 with TRBJ1-2; D unresolved. CDR3 size: 13 residues. Trimming shortened V by 4 bases and J by 5 bases, and 14 bases separated the two germline ends. Germline V gene data show CDR1 as SQVTM and CDR2 as ANQGSEA. The CDR3 region has the DNA TGCAGCGTTGTGATTACTAAGGGATATGGCTACACCTTC. It yields the protein CSVVITKGYGYTF.

V and J are TRBV6-1 and TRBJ1-1; D call uncertain. Germline CDR1 reads MNHNS; CDR2 reads SASEGT. This CDR3 is built from 14 residues. Trimming removed 6 bases from V and 3 bases from J, with 14 bases in between. The CDR3: CASRRDRSDTEAFF. The DNA of the CDR3 is TGTGCCAGCAGGAGAGACCGGTCCGACACTGAAGCTTTCTTT.

This sequence joins TRBV6-6 and TRBJ1-4; D remains unclear. The CDR3 spans 14 residues. The germline CDR1 and CDR2 sequences are MNHNY and SVGAGI (reference sequence). V dropped 5 bases and J dropped 8 bases, with 15 bases sitting between them. The CDR3 region is CASSQTQTGEKLFF. The CDR3 DNA sequence: TGTGCCAGCAGTCAAACTCAGACGGGAGAAAAACTGTTTTTT.

The rearrangement joins TRBV5-6 to TRBJ2-1; 7 bases are a match to TRBD2. Trimming removed 2 bases from V and 0 bases from J; junction bases left unmatched: 5. Germline CDR1 and CDR2: SGHDT and YYEEEE. The CDR3 length is 16 residues. DNA for the CDR3: TGTGCCAGCAGCTTCCTAGCGGTTAGCTCCTACAATGAGCAGTTCTTC. Its protein is CASSFLAVSSYNEQFF. The full variable domain, its missing parts supplied by reference TRBV5-6 and TRBJ2-1, is DAGVTQSPTHLIKTRGQQVTLRCSPKSGHDTVSWYQQALGQGPQFIFQYYEEEERQRGNFPDRFSGHQFPNYSSELNVNALLLGDSALYLCASSFLAVSSYNEQFFGPGTRLTVL.

The V and J genes are TRBV6-6 and TRBJ1-5; no definite D call. Germline V gene sequence: CDR1 MNHNY, CDR2 SVGAGI (reference sequence). Deletions cut 1 base from V and 2 bases from J, with 9 bases between. This CDR3 comprises 15 residues. The CDR3 DNA sequence: TGTGCCAGCAGTTACTTTTCCGAGGGCAATCAGCCCCAGCATTTT. This sequence encodes CASSYFSEGNQPQHF.

This rearrangement joins TRBV18 to TRBJ1-4, with 7 positions matching TRBD1. The germline V gene has CDR1 KGHSH and CDR2 LQKENI. The CDR3 extends over 13 amino acids. The J segment lost 10 bases and the V segment lost 4 bases, leaving 6 bases of the junction unmatched. CDR3 coding DNA: TGTGCCAGCTCACAAAGGGACAGAGGAAAACTGTTTTTT. It specifies CASSQRDRGKLFF. Looking up the rest from reference TRBV18 and TRBJ1-4 gives the full variable domain: NAGVMQNPRHLVRRRGQEARLRCSPMKGHSHVYWYRQLPEEGLKFMVYLQKENIIDESGMPKERFSAEFPKEGPSILRIQQVVRGDSAAYFCASSQRDRGKLFFGSGTQLSVL.

The chain joins TRBV7-7 to TRBJ2-2; 7 bases are a match to TRBD1. The V segment lost 2 bases and the J segment 2 bases; nucleotides outside the gene matches: 17. The CDR3 is 20 residues long. CDR1 is SSHAT, CDR2 FNYEAQ, per germline (reference sequence). In nucleotides, the CDR3 is TGTGCCAGCAGCTTAATCCCCTCGGCAGGGGGTATGGTAAACACCGGGGAGCTGTTTTTT. This codes for CASSLIPSAGGMVNTGELFF.

The chain is built from TRBV28 and TRBJ1-1, with 7 bases aligning to TRBD1. The germline V gene has CDR1 MDHEN and CDR2 SYDVKM. V dropped 6 bases and J dropped 1; count of bases not matched to a gene: 5. CDR3 length equals 14 residues. The CDR3 sequence: CASRLGQSNTEAFF. DNA of the CDR3: TGTGCCAGCAGGCTGGGACAGTCGAACACTGAAGCTTTCTTT.

This CDR3 reads CASRPDREESLQHF. The CDR3 DNA reads TGTGCCAGCAGACCGGACAGGGAGGAGTCGCTCCAGCATTTT. The rearrangement joins TRBV6-6 to TRBJ1-5; 8 bases map to TRBD1. Germline CDR1 and CDR2: MNHNY and SVGAGI (reference sequence). The CDR3 totals 14 residues. After removal of 6 bases from V and 12 bases from J, the junction contained 13 bases not matched to a gene.

The genes are TRBV19 and TRBJ2-1; tentatively, D is TRBD1 (6 bases). Germline V gives CDR1 LNHDA, CDR2 SQIVND (reference sequence). Trimming shortened V by 6 bases and J by 8 bases, and 20 bases separated the two germline ends. This CDR3 has 15 amino acids. The CDR3 DNA sequence: TGTGCCAGTAGCGTATCTGGGGGCCCGGGTGATGAGCAGTTCTTC. This codes for CASSVSGGPGDEQFF. The variable domain in full, with the rest retrieved from reference TRBV19 and TRBJ2-1, is DGGITQSPKYLFRKEGQNVTLSCEQNLNHDAMYWYRQDPGQGLRLIYYSQIVNDFQKGDIAEGYSVSREKKESFPLTVTSAQKNPTAFYLCASSVSGGPGDEQFFGPGTRLTVL.

V and J are TRBV11-3 and TRBJ2-7; D gene uncertain. V shed 1 base and J shed 1 base, with 5 bases lying between them. Germline V gene lookup returns CDR1 SGHNT and CDR2 YENEEA. The CDR3 runs to 13 residues. The CDR3 loop reads CASSLGPSYEQYF. CDR3 DNA: TGTGCCAGCAGCTTAGGGCCTTCCTACGAGCAGTACTTC.

This CDR3 is CASSPGTGITDTQYF. CDR3 in DNA: TGTGCCAGCTCCCCCGGGACAGGGATCACAGATACGCAGTATTTT. V is TRBV18 and J is TRBJ2-3; 9 bases line up with TRBD1. The J segment lost 2 bases and the V segment lost 6 bases, leaving 6 bases of the junction unmatched. This CDR3 is 15 amino acids long. Germline CDR1 reads KGHSH; CDR2 reads LQKENI.

The chain has TRBV30 and TRBJ2-7; 9 nucleotides match TRBD2. The CDR3 has 17 amino acids. The V segment lost 0 bases and the J segment 2 bases; nucleotides outside the gene matches: 11. The germline gives CDR1 GTSNPN, CDR2 SVGIG (reference sequence). In DNA, the CDR3 is TGTGCCTGGAGTGTAGGACGAGCGGGAGGTTCCCCCTACGAGCAGTACTTC. Encoded protein: CAWSVGRAGGSPYEQYF.

Only one count was recorded for this clone. The genes are TRBV5-1 and TRBJ2-1; TRBD1 agrees at 8 bases. The germline CDR1 and CDR2 sequences are SGHRS and YFSETQ. There are 15 residues in the CDR3. Germline trimming cut 4 bases from V and 8 bases from J; bases unmatched to any gene: 11. This chain's CDR3 is CASSRSDRERDEQFF. CDR3 DNA sequence: TGCGCCAGCAGCAGATCGGACAGGGAGAGAGATGAGCAGTTCTTC.

The rearrangement uses TRBV6-1 and TRBJ2-7; 14 nucleotides align to TRBD2. Germline V CDR1 and CDR2: MNHNS, SASEGT. CDR3 length equals 16 residues. V dropped 4 bases and J dropped 3; count of bases not matched to a gene: 5. The CDR3 DNA reads as TGTGCCAGCAGTGGGGGACTAGCGGGAGACCGCTACGAGCAGTACTTC. Protein: CASSGGLAGDRYEQYF.

The chain has TRBV5-4 and TRBJ2-5; 9 nucleotides line up with TRBD1. V lost 4 bases, J lost 7 bases, and 8 bases stayed unmatched. The CDR3 has 14 residues. Germline CDR1 and CDR2: SGHNT and YYREEE (reference sequence). Here the CDR3 DNA reads TGTGCCAGCAGCCAGGGACAGGGTAAGGCGACCCAGTACTTC. This encodes CASSQGQGKATQYF.

The chain carries TRBV28 and TRBJ2-7, with D unclear. The germline gives CDR1 MDHEN, CDR2 SYDVKM. V was pared by 5 bases and J by 2 bases, with 16 bases between. There are 15 residues in the CDR3. This CDR3 reads CASSPLNDGTYEQYF. Written as DNA, the CDR3 is TGTGCCAGCAGTCCCCTCAATGATGGTACCTACGAGCAGTACTTC.

The V gene is TRBV28, the J gene TRBJ2-7; 8 bases map to TRBD1. V dropped 5 bases and J dropped 7; count of bases not matched to a gene: 13. Germline V gene sequence: CDR1 MDHEN, CDR2 SYDVKM. The CDR3 contains 15 residues. CDR3 loop: CASSPLGQDEVEQYF. The CDR3 nucleotides are TGTGCCAGCAGTCCCCTGGGACAGGATGAGGTAGAGCAGTACTTC.

The rearrangement uses TRBV7-6 and TRBJ1-5, with unresolved D. Germline V gives CDR1 SGHVS, CDR2 FNYEAQ. The CDR3 has 15 amino acids. V shed 0 bases and J shed 7 bases, with 13 bases lying between them. CDR3 in amino acids: CASSLASTRSQPQHF. The CDR3 nucleotides read TGTGCCAGCAGCTTAGCCTCAACTCGAAGCCAGCCCCAGCATTTT. Complete variable domain (other parts from reference TRBV7-6 and TRBJ1-5): GAGVSQSPRYKVTKRGQDVALRCDPISGHVSLYWYRQALGQGPEFLTYFNYEAQQDKSGLPNDRFSAERPEGSISTLTIQRTEQRDSAMYRCASSLASTRSQPQHFGDGTRLSIL.